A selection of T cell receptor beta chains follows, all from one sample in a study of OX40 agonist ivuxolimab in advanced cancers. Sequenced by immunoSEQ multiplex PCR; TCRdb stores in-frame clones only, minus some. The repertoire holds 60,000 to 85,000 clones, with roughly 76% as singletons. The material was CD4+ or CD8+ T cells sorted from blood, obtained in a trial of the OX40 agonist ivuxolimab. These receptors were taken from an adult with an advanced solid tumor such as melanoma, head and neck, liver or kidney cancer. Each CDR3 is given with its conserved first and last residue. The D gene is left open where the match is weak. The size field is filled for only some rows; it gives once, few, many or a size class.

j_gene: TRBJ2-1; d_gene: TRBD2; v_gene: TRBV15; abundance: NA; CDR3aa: CATSRELGGSATPNYNEQFF; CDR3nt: TGTGCCACCAGCAGAGAGTTGGGGGGGAGCGCGACACCTAACTACAATGAGCAGTTCTTC
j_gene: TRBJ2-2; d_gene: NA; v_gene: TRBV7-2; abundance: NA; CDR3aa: CASVAWVSGELFF; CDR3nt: TGTGCCAGCGTCGCGTGGGTTTCCGGGGAGCTGTTTTTT
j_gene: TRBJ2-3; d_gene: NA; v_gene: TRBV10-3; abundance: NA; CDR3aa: CAISDLGRSTDTQYF; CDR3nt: TGTGCCATCAGTGATCTGGGGAGAAGCACAGATACGCAGTATTTT
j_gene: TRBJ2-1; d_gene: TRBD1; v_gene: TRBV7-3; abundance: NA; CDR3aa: CASSVNRDRGNEQFF; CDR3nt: TGTGCCAGCAGCGTCAACCGGGACAGGGGCAATGAGCAGTTCTTC
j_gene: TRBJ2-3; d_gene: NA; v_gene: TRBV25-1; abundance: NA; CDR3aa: CASSVPDSATDTDTQYF; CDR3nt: TGTGCCAGCAGCGTACCCGATTCCGCGACAGACACAGATACGCAGTATTTT
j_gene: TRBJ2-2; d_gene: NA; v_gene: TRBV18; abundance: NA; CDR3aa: CASSRNGELFF; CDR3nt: TGTGCCAGCTCACGCAACGGGGAGCTGTTTTTT
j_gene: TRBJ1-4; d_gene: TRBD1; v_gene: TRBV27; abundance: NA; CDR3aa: CASSLQAGGRRFF; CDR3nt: TGTGCCAGCAGTTTACAAGCAGGGGGCAGGCGGTTTTTT
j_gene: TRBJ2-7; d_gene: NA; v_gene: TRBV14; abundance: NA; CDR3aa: CASSQSAGIYEQYF; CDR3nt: TGTGCCAGCAGCCAATCAGCAGGGATCTACGAGCAGTACTTC
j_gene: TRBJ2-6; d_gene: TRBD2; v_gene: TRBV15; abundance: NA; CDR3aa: CATSSLESLAGAGANVLTF; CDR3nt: TGTGCCACCAGCAGCCTTGAATCTCTAGCGGGAGCTGGGGCCAACGTCCTGACTTTC
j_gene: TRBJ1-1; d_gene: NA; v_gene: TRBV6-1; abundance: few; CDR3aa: CASSRSLSGTEAFF; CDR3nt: TGTGCCAGCAGTAGGAGTCTCTCGGGCACTGAAGCTTTCTTT
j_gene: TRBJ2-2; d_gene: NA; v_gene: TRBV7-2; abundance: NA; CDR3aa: CASSSRDSRAGELFF; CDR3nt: TGTGCCAGCAGCTCCCGGGACTCCCGGGCCGGGGAGCTGTTTTTT
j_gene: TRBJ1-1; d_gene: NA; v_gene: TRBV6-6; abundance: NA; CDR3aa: CASRPTAVFSTEAFF; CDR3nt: TGTGCCAGCCGCCCCACGGCCGTCTTTAGCACTGAAGCTTTCTTT
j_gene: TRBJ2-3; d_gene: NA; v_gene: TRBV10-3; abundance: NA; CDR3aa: CAIKSTASTDTQYF; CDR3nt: TGTGCCATCAAATCAACAGCTAGCACAGATACGCAGTATTTT
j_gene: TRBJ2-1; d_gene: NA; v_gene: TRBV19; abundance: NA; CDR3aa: CASRGPSYNEQFF; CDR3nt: TGTGCCAGTCGGGGGCCGTCCTACAATGAGCAGTTCTTC
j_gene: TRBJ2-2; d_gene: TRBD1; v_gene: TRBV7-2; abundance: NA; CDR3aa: CARGGTGTNTGELFF; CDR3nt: TGTGCCAGAGGGGGGACAGGGACGAACACCGGGGAGCTGTTTTTT
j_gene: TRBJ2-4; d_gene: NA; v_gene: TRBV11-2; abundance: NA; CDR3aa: CASSLGQGGIQYF; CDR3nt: TGTGCCAGCAGCTTAGGGCAGGGTGGCATTCAGTACTTC
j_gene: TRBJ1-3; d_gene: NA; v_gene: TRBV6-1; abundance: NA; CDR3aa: CASSEGRGNTIYF; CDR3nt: TGTGCCAGCAGTGAAGGGAGGGGAAACACCATATATTTT
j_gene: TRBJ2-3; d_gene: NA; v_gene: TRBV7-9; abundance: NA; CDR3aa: CASSLWGTGVEDTQYF; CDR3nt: TGTGCCAGCAGCTTATGGGGCACGGGAGTGGAAGATACGCAGTATTTT
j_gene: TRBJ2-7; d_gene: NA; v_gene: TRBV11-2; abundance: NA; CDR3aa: CASSLEIYSYEQYF; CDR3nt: TGTGCCAGCAGCTTAGAAATCTACTCCTACGAGCAGTACTTC
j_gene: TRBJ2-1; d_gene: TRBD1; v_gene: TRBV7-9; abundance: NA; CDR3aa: CASSRGTGESEQFF; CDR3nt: TGTGCCAGCAGCCGCGGGACAGGGGAGAGTGAGCAGTTCTTC
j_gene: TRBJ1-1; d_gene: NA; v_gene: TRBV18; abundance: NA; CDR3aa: CASSPRQENTEAFF; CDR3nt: TGTGCCAGCTCACCAAGACAGGAGAACACTGAAGCTTTCTTT
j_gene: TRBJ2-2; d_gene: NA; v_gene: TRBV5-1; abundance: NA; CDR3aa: CASSPQEDSFTGELFF; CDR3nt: TGCGCCAGCAGCCCTCAGGAGGACAGTTTCACCGGGGAGCTGTTTTTT
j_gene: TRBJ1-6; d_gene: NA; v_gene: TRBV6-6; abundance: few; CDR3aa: CASSYSGRSYNSPLHF; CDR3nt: TGTGCCAGCAGTTATTCCGGCCGCTCCTATAATTCACCCCTCCACTTT